This note documents a single T cell receptor beta chain sequence. The CDR3 has 15 amino acids. Trimming at V came to 6 bases and at J to 4 bases, leaving 8 bases not matched to a gene. Germline V gives CDR1 LNHDA, CDR2 SQIVND (reference sequence). The data are from a study of blood T cell repertoires in COVID-19. Some clones are missing from TCRdb's copy, which holds only in-frame ones; the method was immunoSEQ multiplex PCR. The sample holds approximately 200,000 clones, over 80% seen once. This clonotype was sampled from a human donor in a cohort sampled during active COVID-19. The chain has TRBV19 and TRBJ1-2; 10 nucleotides agree with TRBD1. Sequencing was done on a sample of peripheral blood. For the CDR3, the DNA is TGTGCCAGTAGCAGAGGACAGGGGGTGCCCTATGGCTACACCTTC. The encoded protein is CASSRGQGVPYGYTF.